This T cell receptor beta chain was captured by sequencing in a study of control samples from healthy donors and cancer patients. CDR3 size: 13 residues. Between the trimmed V and J ends, which lost 4 bases and 4 bases, there was a span of 10 bases. Germline V gene data show CDR1 as MNHEY and CDR2 as SVGEGT. Clones were read by immunoSEQ multiplex PCR, and TCRdb kept only the in-frame ones, dropping some. The sample lists 110,000 to 150,000 clones, around 90% occurring once. The sample taken for sequencing was blood. The TCR sequence derives from a man aged 25-45 years in good health. This sequence joins TRBV6-2 or TRBV6-3 and TRBJ1-1; no reliable D call. The CDR3 sequence is CASSLGLRTEAFF. CDR3 DNA sequence: TGTGCCAGCAGTTTGGGCCTCCGCACTGAAGCTTTCTTT.